This TCR beta chain was identified in a study of T-cell reconstitution after alpha-beta-depleted transplantation in children. Concerning this clonotype itself: Its target is not known.

Unique molecular identifiers featured in how the TCRbeta library was prepared. TCRdb called the PCR reads again in MiXCR, with one record for every CDR3 protein. The table has some 550,000 distinct CDR3 sequences, 23% seen once; the top ten hold 12% to 15%. Study-level points and caveats: In patients about two months after transplant, alpha-beta T cells reportedly arose from several hundred expanded graft clones.

With 0 bases removed from V and 5 bases from J, the gap between germline ends came to 9 bases. The CDR3 spans 14 residues. Germline V gene sequence: CDR1 KGHDR, CDR2 SFDVKD. This rearrangement joins TRBV24-1 to TRBJ2-5; D is ambiguous. The sample here was PBMCs, mostly from graft donor cells, taken 360 days after TCRalphabeta/CD19-depleted stem cell transplant. This clonotype originated in a boy younger than two who had a stem cell transplant for acute myeloid leukemia, so the T cells may come from the graft donor. The CDR3, as DNA: TGTGCCACCAGTGATTTGTCTTCTACGGAGACCCAGTACTTC. Protein sequence: CATSDLSSTETQYF.